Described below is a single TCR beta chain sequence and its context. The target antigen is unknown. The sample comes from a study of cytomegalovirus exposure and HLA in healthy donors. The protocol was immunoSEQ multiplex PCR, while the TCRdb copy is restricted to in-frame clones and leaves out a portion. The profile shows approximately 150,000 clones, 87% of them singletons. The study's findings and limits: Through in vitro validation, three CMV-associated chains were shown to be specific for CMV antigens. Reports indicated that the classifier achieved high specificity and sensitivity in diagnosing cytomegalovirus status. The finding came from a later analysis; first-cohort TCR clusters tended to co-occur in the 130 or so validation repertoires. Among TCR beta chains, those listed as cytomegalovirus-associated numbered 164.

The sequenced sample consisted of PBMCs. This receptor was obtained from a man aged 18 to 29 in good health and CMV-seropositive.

CDR3 DNA: TGTGCCAGCAGCTTAGGCAGGGGACCAAACTCGAACACCGGGGAGCTGTTTTTT. Translated, it gives CASSLGRGPNSNTGELFF. The genes are TRBV7-2 and TRBJ2-2, with a possible D match to TRBD1 (6 bases). V was pared by 1 base and J by 0 bases, with 15 bases between. From germline, CDR1 is SGHTA and CDR2 FQGNSA. CDR3 length: 18 residues.